These T cell receptor beta chains were read from a single sample in a study of blood T cell repertoires in COVID-19. This table comes from immunoSEQ multiplex PCR, and its TCRdb copy is limited to in-frame clones, with some not included. The repertoire consists of 150,000 or so clones, with over 80% occurring once and the leading ten covering roughly 4.9%. The sequenced material came from PBMCs or T cells enriched from blood (not recorded which). These receptors all stem from a man aged 65 to 79 who had been exposed to COVID-19. CDR3s include the opening cysteine and the closing phenylalanine or tryptophan. D genes are given only for firm matches. Only part of the rows carry a size: once, few, many, or a class if the clone is expanded.

TRBJ1-1 TRBV9 NA NA CASSVGLTENTEAFF TGTGCCAGCAGCGTGGGTTTGACAGAGAACACTGAAGCTTTCTTT
TRBJ2-7 TRBV4-3 NA TRBD2 CASSQFIAGGESYEQYF TGCGCCAGCAGCCAGTTTATAGCGGGAGGGGAGTCCTACGAGCAGTACTTC
TRBJ2-7 TRBV6-2/TRBV6-3 NA NA CASSYSTRSLGEQYF TGTGCCAGCAGTTATTCAACCAGGTCCCTGGGTGAGCAGTACTTC
TRBJ1-1 TRBV4-1 NA TRBD1 CASSQMWTGNTEAFF TGCGCCAGCAGCCAGATGTGGACAGGGAACACTGAAGCTTTCTTT
TRBJ1-3 TRBV7-2 NA NA CASSLGRQSSGNTIYF TGTGCCAGCAGCTTAGGGCGGCAGTCCTCTGGAAACACCATATATTTT
TRBJ1-1 TRBV7-9 NA NA CASRGSMNTEAFF TGTGCCAGCAGGGGCAGCATGAACACTGAAGCTTTCTTT
TRBJ2-7 TRBV24-1 NA NA CATSDLTTGKSEDEQYF TGTGCCACCAGTGATTTGACTACAGGGAAAAGTGAGGACGAGCAGTACTTC
TRBJ1-4 TRBV19 once NA CASSSTGRVSATNEKLFF TGTGCCAGTTCGAGCACAGGGCGGGTCTCTGCAACTAATGAAAAACTGTTTTTT
TRBJ2-2 TRBV7-6 NA TRBD2 CASSLGGGRNTGELFF TGTGCCAGCAGCTTAGGCGGGGGTAGGAACACCGGGGAGCTGTTTTTT
TRBJ2-3 TRBV5-1 NA TRBD2 CASSLLAGGLTDTQYF TGCGCCAGCAGCTTACTAGCGGGAGGGCTCACAGATACGCAGTATTTT
TRBJ2-5 TRBV15 NA TRBD2 CATSRARSGGETQYF TGTGCCACCAGCAGAGCAAGGAGCGGGGGCGAGACCCAGTACTTC
TRBJ1-5 TRBV2 NA TRBD1 CASKKQGALNQPQHF TGTGCCAGCAAGAAACAGGGGGCGTTGAATCAGCCCCAGCATTTT
TRBJ1-1 TRBV6-5 NA NA CASSSPTENTEAFF TGTGCCAGCAGTTCCCCAACAGAGAACACTGAAGCTTTCTTT
TRBJ2-5 TRBV21-1 NA NA CASTPDRAEETQYF TGTGCCAGCACACCGGACAGGGCAGAAGAGACCCAGTACTTC
TRBJ2-1 TRBV18 NA TRBD2 CASSSGLAGYNEQFF TGTGCCAGCTCGTCGGGACTAGCGGGCTACAATGAGCAGTTCTTC
TRBJ1-2 TRBV4-3 NA TRBD1 CASSQRQGESYGYTF TGCGCCAGCAGCCAACGACAGGGGGAAAGCTATGGCTACACCTTC
TRBJ2-6 TRBV7-2 few NA CASSLGGVTGANVLTF TGTGCCAGCAGCTTAGGCGGGGTCACAGGGGCCAACGTCCTGACTTTC
TRBJ2-7 TRBV4-1 NA TRBD2 CASSLSGSSYEQYF TGCGCCAGCAGTCTCAGCGGGAGCTCCTACGAGCAGTACTTC
TRBJ2-2 TRBV10-1 NA NA CASSDGFGELFF TGCGCCAGCAGTGACGGTTTCGGGGAGCTGTTTTTT
TRBJ1-5 TRBV18 NA NA CASSPRSGLGNQPQHF TGTGCCAGCTCACCACGGTCAGGGCTAGGCAATCAGCCCCAGCATTTT
TRBJ2-1 TRBV11-2 NA NA CASSSAGGGAFNEQFF TGTGCCAGCAGCTCCGCCGGAGGCGGGGCCTTTAATGAGCAGTTCTTC
TRBJ1-5 TRBV28 NA TRBD1 CASSTDRGVNQPQHF TGTGCCAGCTCAACAGACAGGGGTGTGAATCAGCCCCAGCATTTT